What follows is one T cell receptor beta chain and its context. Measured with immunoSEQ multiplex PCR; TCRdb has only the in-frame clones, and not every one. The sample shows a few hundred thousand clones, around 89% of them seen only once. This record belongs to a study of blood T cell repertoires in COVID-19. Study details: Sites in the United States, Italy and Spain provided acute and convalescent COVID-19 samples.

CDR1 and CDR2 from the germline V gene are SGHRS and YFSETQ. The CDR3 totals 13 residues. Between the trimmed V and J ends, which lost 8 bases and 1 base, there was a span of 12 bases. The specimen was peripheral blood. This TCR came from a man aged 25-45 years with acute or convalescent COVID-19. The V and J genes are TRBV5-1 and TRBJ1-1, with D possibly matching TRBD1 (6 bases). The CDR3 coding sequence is TGCGCCAGTGGGGGGGCTCAGAACACTGAAGCTTTCTTT. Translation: CASGGAQNTEAFF.